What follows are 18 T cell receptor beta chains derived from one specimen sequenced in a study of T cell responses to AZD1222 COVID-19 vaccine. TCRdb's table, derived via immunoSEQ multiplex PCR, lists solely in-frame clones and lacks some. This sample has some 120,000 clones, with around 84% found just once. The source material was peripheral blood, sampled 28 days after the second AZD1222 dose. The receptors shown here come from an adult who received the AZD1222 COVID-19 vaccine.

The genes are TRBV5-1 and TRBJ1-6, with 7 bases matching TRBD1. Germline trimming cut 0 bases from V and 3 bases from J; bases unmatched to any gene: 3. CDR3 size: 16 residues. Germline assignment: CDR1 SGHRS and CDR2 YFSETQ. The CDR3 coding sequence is TGCGCCAGCAGCTTGGGGGGACAGAACTATAATTCACCCCTCCACTTT. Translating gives CASSLGGQNYNSPLHF.

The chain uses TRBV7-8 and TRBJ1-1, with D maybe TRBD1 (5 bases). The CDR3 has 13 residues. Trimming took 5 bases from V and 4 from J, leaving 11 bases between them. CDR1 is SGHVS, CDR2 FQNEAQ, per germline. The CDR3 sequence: CASSPGGVTEAFF. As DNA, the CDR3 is TGTGCCAGCAGCCCGGGGGGGGTCACTGAAGCTTTCTTT.

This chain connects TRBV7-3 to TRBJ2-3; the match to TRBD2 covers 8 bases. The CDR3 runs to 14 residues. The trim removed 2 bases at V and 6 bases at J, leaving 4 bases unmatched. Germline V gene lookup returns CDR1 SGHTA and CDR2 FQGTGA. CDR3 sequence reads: CASSLGTRGDTQYF. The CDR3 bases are TGTGCCAGCAGCTTAGGGACTAGAGGGGATACGCAGTATTTT.

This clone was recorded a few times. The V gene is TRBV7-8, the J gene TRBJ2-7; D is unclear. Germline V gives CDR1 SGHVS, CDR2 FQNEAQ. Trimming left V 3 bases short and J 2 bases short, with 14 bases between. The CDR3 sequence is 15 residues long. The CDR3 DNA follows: TGTGCCAGCAGCTTCCCGTGGGGTGGGGCCTACGAGCAGTACTTC. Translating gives CASSFPWGGAYEQYF.

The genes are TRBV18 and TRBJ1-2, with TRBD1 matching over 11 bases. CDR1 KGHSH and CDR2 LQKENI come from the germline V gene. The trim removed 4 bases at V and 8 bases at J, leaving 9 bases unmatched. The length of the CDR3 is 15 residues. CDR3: CASSLRTGGAPGYTF. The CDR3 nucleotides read TGTGCCAGCTCACTACGGACAGGGGGCGCGCCCGGCTACACCTTC.

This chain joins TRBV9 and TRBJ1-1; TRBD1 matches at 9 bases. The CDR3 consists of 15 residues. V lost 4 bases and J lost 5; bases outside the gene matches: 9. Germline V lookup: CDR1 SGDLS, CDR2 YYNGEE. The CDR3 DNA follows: TGTGCCAGCAGCCCCCGTCAGACAGGGGGGACTGAAGCTTTCTTT. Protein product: CASSPRQTGGTEAFF.

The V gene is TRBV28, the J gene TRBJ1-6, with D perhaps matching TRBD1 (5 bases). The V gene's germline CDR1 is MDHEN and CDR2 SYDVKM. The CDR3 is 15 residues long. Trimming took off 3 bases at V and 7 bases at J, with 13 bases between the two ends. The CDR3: CASSLRGAINSPLHF. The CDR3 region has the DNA TGTGCCAGCAGTTTGAGGGGCGCGATAAATTCACCCCTCCACTTT.

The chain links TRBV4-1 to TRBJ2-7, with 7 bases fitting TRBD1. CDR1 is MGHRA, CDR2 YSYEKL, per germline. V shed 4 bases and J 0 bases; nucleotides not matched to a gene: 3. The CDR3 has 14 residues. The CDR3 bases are TGCGCCAGCAGCCTCCGGGACAGCTCCTACGAGCAGTACTTC. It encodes CASSLRDSSYEQYF.

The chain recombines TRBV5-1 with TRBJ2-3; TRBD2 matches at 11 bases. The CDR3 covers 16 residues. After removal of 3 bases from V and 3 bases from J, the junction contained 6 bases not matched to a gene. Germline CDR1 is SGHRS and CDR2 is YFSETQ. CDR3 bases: TGCGCCAGCAGCTCCCTGGGACTAGCGGTAACAGATACGCAGTATTTT. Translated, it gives CASSSLGLAVTDTQYF. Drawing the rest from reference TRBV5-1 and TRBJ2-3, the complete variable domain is KAGVTQTPRYLIKTRGQQVTLSCSPISGHRSVSWYQQTPGQGLQFLFEYFSETQRNKGNFPGRFSGRQFSNSRSEMNVSTLELGDSALYLCASSSLGLAVTDTQYFGPGTRLTVL.

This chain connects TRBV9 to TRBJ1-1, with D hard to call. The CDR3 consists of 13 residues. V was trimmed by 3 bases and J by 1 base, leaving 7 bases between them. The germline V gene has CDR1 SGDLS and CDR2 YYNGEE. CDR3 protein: CASSGPGNTEAFF. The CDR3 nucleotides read TGTGCCAGCAGCGGGCCGGGGAACACTGAAGCTTTCTTT.

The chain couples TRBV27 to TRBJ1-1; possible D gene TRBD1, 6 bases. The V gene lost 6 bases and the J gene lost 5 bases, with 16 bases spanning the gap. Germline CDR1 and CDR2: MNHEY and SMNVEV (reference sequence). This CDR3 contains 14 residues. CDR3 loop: CASSKGRQGTEAFF. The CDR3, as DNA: TGTGCCAGCAGCAAAGGGAGGCAGGGGACTGAAGCTTTCTTT.

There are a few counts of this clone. This CDR3 reads CASSPVGGARGPGEQYF. The DNA of the CDR3 is TGTGCCAGCTCTCCCGTTGGAGGGGCTAGGGGTCCGGGGGAGCAGTACTTC. The genes are TRBV18 and TRBJ2-7, with D possibly matching TRBD2 (6 bases). Trimming pared 6 bases from V and 7 bases from J, leaving 28 bases between. Germline CDR1 KGHSH, CDR2 LQKENI. This CDR3 spans 17 amino acids.

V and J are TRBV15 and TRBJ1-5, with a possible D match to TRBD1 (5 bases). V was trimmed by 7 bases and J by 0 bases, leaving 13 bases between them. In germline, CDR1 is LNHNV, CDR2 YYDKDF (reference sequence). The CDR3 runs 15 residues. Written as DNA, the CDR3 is TGTGCCACCAAGGATCAGACAGCTAGCAATCAGCCCCAGCATTTT. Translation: CATKDQTASNQPQHF.

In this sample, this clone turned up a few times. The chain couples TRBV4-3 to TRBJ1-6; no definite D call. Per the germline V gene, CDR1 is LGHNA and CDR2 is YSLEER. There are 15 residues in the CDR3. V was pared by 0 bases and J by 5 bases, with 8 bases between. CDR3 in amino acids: CASSQENLNNSPLHF. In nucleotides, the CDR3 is TGCGCCAGCAGCCAAGAAAATTTGAATAATTCACCCCTCCACTTT.

CDR3 loop: CASSSPDLGGYGYTF. CDR3 DNA: TGTGCCAGTAGTTCGCCTGACCTTGGGGGCTATGGCTACACCTTC. The rearrangement links TRBV19 to TRBJ1-2, with D perhaps TRBD1 (5 bases). The CDR3 is 15 residues long. Germline V gene data show CDR1 as LNHDA and CDR2 as SQIVND (reference sequence). Trimming took off 5 bases at V and 4 bases at J, with 17 bases between the two ends.

This CDR3 is CASSMDGGEKLFF. Here the CDR3 DNA reads TGTGCCAGTAGTATGGACGGGGGCGAAAAACTGTTTTTT. This chain joins TRBV19 and TRBJ1-4, with a tentative D call TRBD1 (6 bases). The CDR3 extends over 13 amino acids. V lost 3 bases, J lost 8 bases, and 10 bases lay in between. Germline V gene data show CDR1 as LNHDA and CDR2 as SQIVND (reference sequence).

CDR3 region: CASSQERDFNEQFF. In nucleotides, the CDR3 is TGCGCCAGCAGCCAAGAACGAGACTTCAATGAGCAGTTCTTC. This chain uses TRBV4-1 with TRBJ2-1; D ambiguous. Trimming took 0 bases from V and 6 from J, leaving 9 bases between them. From germline, CDR1 is MGHRA and CDR2 YSYEKL. The CDR3 consists of 14 residues.

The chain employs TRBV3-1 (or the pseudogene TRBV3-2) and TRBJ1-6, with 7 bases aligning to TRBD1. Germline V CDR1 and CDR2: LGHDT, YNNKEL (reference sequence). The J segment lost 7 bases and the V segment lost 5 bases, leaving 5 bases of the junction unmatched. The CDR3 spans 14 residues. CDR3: CASSSQGSNSPLHF. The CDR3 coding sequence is TGTGCCAGCAGCTCACAGGGGTCCAATTCACCCCTCCACTTT.